These T cell receptor beta chains were read from a single sample in a study of T cells after yellow fever vaccination. Using its own MiXCR run on the 5' RACE reads, TCRdb lists one record per CDR3 protein. The sample carries 80,000 to 100,000 distinct CDR3 sequences, roughly 6% recorded once. The sequences come from CD8+ T cells sorted from PBMCs, collected 10 days after the yellow fever booster vaccination. These receptor sequences come from a man aged 18 to 29 who received the YFV17D yellow fever vaccine. Both conserved end residues are part of each CDR3. A D gene is named only where the DNA matches it firmly. Not every row has a clone size; where given, it reads once, few, many or a size class.

>TRBJ2-3|TRBD2|-|TRBV6-5
CASSYSGGGAVVTDTQYF
TGTGCCAGCAGTTACTCGGGCGGGGGGGCCGTTGTAACAGATACGCAGTATTTT
>TRBJ2-7|-|many|TRBV9
CASSPGAAPYEQYF
TGTGCCAGCAGCCCAGGGGCCGCTCCTTACGAGCAGTACTTC
>TRBJ2-2|-|few|TRBV9
CASSVEQGLTGELFF
TGTGCCAGCAGCGTAGAGCAGGGACTCACCGGGGAGCTGTTTTTT
>TRBJ2-5|-|-|TRBV20-1
CSAFPGLRVQETQYF
TGCAGTGCGTTCCCAGGGTTGAGAGTCCAAGAGACCCAGTACTTC
>TRBJ1-5|-|many|TRBV7-6
CASSLGSGYSNQPQHF
TGTGCCAGCAGCTTAGGGTCGGGTTATAGCAATCAGCCCCAGCATTTT
>TRBJ2-4|-|many|TRBV6-5
CASSPAGQRNIQYF
TGTGCCAGCAGCCCCGCGGGACAGCGCAACATTCAGTACTTC
>TRBJ2-3|TRBD2|many|TRBV6-2/TRBV6-3
CASSLQRGGTDTQYF
TGTGCCAGCAGTCTACAGCGGGGGGGCACAGATACGCAGTATTTT
>TRBJ2-5|-|-|TRBV14
CASSQVDSQETQYF
TGTGCCAGCAGCCAAGTAGATAGCCAAGAGACCCAGTACTTC
>TRBJ2-2|-|-|TRBV7-9
CASSTRLTGELFF
TGTGCCAGCAGCACCCGACTGACCGGGGAGCTGTTTTTT
>TRBJ2-2|TRBD1|-|TRBV4-1
CASSLGQENSGELFF
TGCGCCAGCAGCCTTGGACAGGAGAATTCCGGGGAGCTGTTTTTT
>TRBJ1-6|TRBD1|-|TRBV7-2
CASSLGGTGDSPLHF
TGTGCCAGCTCCTTAGGGGGGACAGGGGATTCACCCCTCCACTTT
>TRBJ2-2|TRBD2|many|TRBV7-2
CASRLLAGDTGELFF
TGTGCCAGCAGGTTACTAGCGGGGGACACCGGGGAGCTGTTTTTT
>TRBJ2-1|-|-|TRBV7-9
CASRLPHGCEQFF
TGTGCCAGCAGATTACCACACGGCTGTGAGCAGTTCTTC
>TRBJ1-3|-|-|TRBV20-1
CSASAVQPGNTIYF
TGCAGTGCTAGCGCGGTCCAGCCTGGAAACACCATATATTTT
>TRBJ1-5|-|many|TRBV20-1
CSALRDGANQPQHF
TGCAGTGCCCTCCGGGACGGAGCTAATCAGCCCCAGCATTTT
>TRBJ2-7|-|few|TRBV27
CASSFTWAELHYEQYF
TGTGCCAGCAGTTTTACGTGGGCAGAGCTTCACTACGAGCAGTACTTC
>TRBJ2-1|-|few|TRBV12-3/TRBV12-4
CASSPSDEQFF
TGTGCCAGCAGTCCTAGCGATGAGCAGTTCTTC
>TRBJ1-1|-|-|TRBV27
CASSPPPGRHYLEAFF
TGTGCCAGCAGTCCCCCTCCCGGACGGCACTACCTTGAAGCTTTCTTT
>TRBJ1-2|-|few|TRBV7-9
CASSSPLPGLQGYTF
TGTGCCAGCAGCTCACCCCTACCAGGGTTACAGGGCTACACCTTC
>TRBJ1-5|TRBD1|many|TRBV4-3
CASSQGTGGSNQPQHF
TGCGCCAGCAGCCAAGGGACAGGGGGTAGCAATCAGCCCCAGCATTTT
>TRBJ2-2|TRBD2|-|TRBV4-1
CASSQELAGALMRGRTGELFF
TGCGCCAGCAGCCAGGAGCTAGCGGGGGCCCTGATGCGAGGTCGGACCGGGGAGCTGTTTTTT
>TRBJ2-1|TRBD2|many|TRBV11-2
CASSTSGSSYNEQFF
TGTGCCAGCAGCACTAGCGGGAGCTCCTACAATGAGCAGTTCTTC
>TRBJ2-1|TRBD1|many|TRBV11-2
CASSPGPGTGLNEQFF
TGTGCCAGCAGCCCAGGCCCCGGGACAGGGCTCAATGAGCAGTTCTTC
>TRBJ1-1|-|few|TRBV19
CASSIMCCDTEAFF
TGTGCCAGTAGTATCATGTGTTGCGACACTGAAGCTTTCTTT
>TRBJ1-5|-|many|TRBV6-2/TRBV6-3
CASSYGDLVDQPQHF
TGTGCCAGCAGTTACGGGGATTTAGTAGATCAGCCCCAGCATTTT
>TRBJ2-7|-|many|TRBV4-1
CASSQDPGALPGEQYF
TGCGCCAGCAGCCAAGATCCGGGGGCCCTCCCGGGAGAGCAGTACTTC
>TRBJ2-1|-|-|TRBV12-3/TRBV12-4
CATWGRLQFF
TGTGCCACGTGGGGCAGGTTGCAGTTCTTC
>TRBJ2-2|TRBD1|few|TRBV7-8
CASSSSGTANTGELFF
TGTGCCAGCAGCTCCTCCGGGACAGCGAACACCGGGGAGCTGTTTTTT
>TRBJ2-4|TRBD1|-|TRBV5-6
CASSSSPTGHSDIQYF
TGTGCCAGCAGCTCCTCCCCGACAGGGCACTCGGACATTCAGTACTTC
>TRBJ2-1|-|-|TRBV28
CATRTDSYNEQFF
TGTGCCACGCGGACAGACTCCTACAATGAGCAGTTCTTC
>TRBJ1-5|TRBD1|-|TRBV20-1
CSARDYRQGANQPQHF
TGCAGTGCTAGAGATTATCGACAGGGTGCCAATCAGCCCCAGCATTTT
>TRBJ1-2|-|few|TRBV30
CAWDSETAISYGYTF
TGTGCCTGGGACAGTGAGACAGCGATCAGTTATGGCTACACCTTC
>TRBJ2-3|TRBD2|-|TRBV9
CASSQAGGPTDTQYF
TGTGCCAGCAGCCAGGCGGGGGGGCCGACAGATACGCAGTATTTT
>TRBJ2-5|TRBD1|many|TRBV12-3/TRBV12-4
CASSPGQGGLETQYF
TGTGCCAGCAGTCCCGGACAGGGGGGTTTGGAGACCCAGTACTTC
>TRBJ2-5|-|-|TRBV15
CATSRNAPRTSGETQYF
TGTGCCACCAGCAGAAACGCCCCGCGTACCTCAGGCGAGACCCAGTACTTC
>TRBJ2-3|-|-|TRBV29-1
CSVEGAGFGLPTDTQYF
TGCAGCGTTGAAGGGGCAGGTTTCGGGTTACCTACAGATACGCAGTATTTT
>TRBJ2-3|TRBD1|few|TRBV28
CASRGLTGFYTDTQYF
TGTGCCAGCAGGGGATTGACAGGGTTCTACACAGATACGCAGTATTTT
>TRBJ1-2|-|-|TRBV7-9
CASSRPGKEYGYTF
TGTGCCAGCAGCAGACCAGGGAAGGAGTATGGCTACACCTTC
>TRBJ2-1|TRBD1|-|TRBV13
CASSHTGTGDAYNEQFF
TGTGCCAGCAGCCATACCGGGACAGGGGACGCCTACAATGAGCAGTTCTTC
>TRBJ2-3|TRBD1|many|TRBV6-2/TRBV6-3
CASSWTGAADTQYF
TGTGCCAGCAGCTGGACAGGGGCGGCAGATACGCAGTATTTT